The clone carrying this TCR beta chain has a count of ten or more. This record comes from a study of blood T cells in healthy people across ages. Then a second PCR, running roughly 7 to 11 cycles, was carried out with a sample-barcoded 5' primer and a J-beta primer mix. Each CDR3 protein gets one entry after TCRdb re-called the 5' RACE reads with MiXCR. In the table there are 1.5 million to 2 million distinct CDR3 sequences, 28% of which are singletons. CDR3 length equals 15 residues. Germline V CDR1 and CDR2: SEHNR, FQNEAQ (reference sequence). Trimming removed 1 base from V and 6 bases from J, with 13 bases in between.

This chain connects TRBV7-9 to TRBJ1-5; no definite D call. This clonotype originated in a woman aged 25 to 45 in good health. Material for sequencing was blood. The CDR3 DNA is TGTGCCAGCAGCTTAGACGGGAGACCCGGTCAGCCCCAGCATTTT. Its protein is CASSLDGRPGQPQHF.